The 11 T cell receptor beta chains presented below share a single source sample, sequenced in a study of cytomegalovirus exposure and HLA in healthy donors. 60 Vbeta and 13 Jbeta primers were used in PCR. Repertoires were generated with immunoSEQ multiplex PCR, while TCRdb's copy carries only in-frame clones and drops some. The data contain 130,000 or so clones, over 8.5% of them singletons. The sequenced material came from PBMCs. These receptors all stem from a woman aged 40 to 55 in good health and CMV-seropositive.

This clone is a singleton in its sample. The J gene is TRBJ2-6, the V gene TRBV7-9; 10 bases map to TRBD1. V lost 3 bases, J lost 0 bases, and 2 bases stayed unmatched. CDR3 length: 17 residues. CDR1 is SEHNR, CDR2 FQNEAQ, per germline (reference sequence). CDR3 sequence reads: CASSLDRGFSGANVLTF. The CDR3 DNA reads as TGTGCCAGCAGCTTGGACAGGGGGTTCTCTGGGGCCAACGTCCTGACTTTC.

This clone was observed a handful of times. The chain couples TRBV6-1 to TRBJ2-6; D is ambiguous. The V gene's germline CDR1 is MNHNS and CDR2 SASEGT. Trimming pared 4 bases from V and 0 bases from J, leaving 4 bases between. This CDR3 contains 14 residues. The CDR3 sequence: CASSARSGANVLTF. The DNA of the CDR3 is TGTGCCAGCAGTGCTCGCTCTGGGGCCAACGTCCTGACTTTC.

The chain links TRBV19 to TRBJ1-4, with 9 positions matching TRBD1. Trimming at V came to 6 bases and at J to 2 bases, leaving 10 bases not matched to a gene. Germline assignment: CDR1 LNHDA and CDR2 SQIVND (reference sequence). This CDR3 spans 17 amino acids. As DNA, the CDR3 is TGTGCCAGTAGCGACAGGGGGAGGTGGCCTACTAATGAAAAACTGTTTTTT. It codes for CASSDRGRWPTNEKLFF.

This clone was seen a handful of times. This chain connects TRBV30 to TRBJ2-3, with 8 bases lining up with TRBD2. J was trimmed by 1 base and V by 0 bases; bases with no gene match: 6. Germline V gives CDR1 GTSNPN, CDR2 SVGIG (reference sequence). This CDR3 contains 16 residues. The DNA for the CDR3 is TGTGCCTGGAGTGTACCCCGGGGGGGAGGCACAGATACGCAGTATTTT. This codes for CAWSVPRGGGTDTQYF.

The chain carries TRBV19 and TRBJ2-7; 7 nucleotides line up with TRBD1. Germline trimming cut 5 bases from V and 2 bases from J; bases unmatched to any gene: 12. The CDR3 is 16 residues long. Germline assignment: CDR1 LNHDA and CDR2 SQIVND (reference sequence). The CDR3 spells CASSSLQGVGTYEQYF. In DNA form, the CDR3 reads TGTGCCAGTAGTTCCCTTCAGGGGGTAGGAACCTACGAGCAGTACTTC.

This clone turned up a few times. The CDR3 protein is CASSLVASGGTSYNEQFF. DNA for the CDR3: TGTGCCAGCAGCTTAGTGGCTAGCGGGGGGACCTCCTACAATGAGCAGTTCTTC. This sequence joins TRBV7-2 and TRBJ2-1; 11 positions match TRBD2. The trim removed 1 base at V and 0 bases at J, leaving 5 bases unmatched. The germline V gene has CDR1 SGHTA and CDR2 FQGNSA. The CDR3 extends over 18 amino acids.

This clone has only a few counts. J is TRBJ1-1 and V is TRBV5-4, with 8 positions matching TRBD1. CDR3 length: 14 amino acids. CDR1 is SGHNT, CDR2 YYREEE, per germline (reference sequence). The V and J ends lost 1 base and 5 bases, in that order; junction bases with no gene match: 4. The CDR3 nucleotides read TGTGCCAGCAGCTTGCAGGGGGCAAGGACTGAAGCTTTCTTT. It encodes CASSLQGARTEAFF. Drawing the rest from reference TRBV5-4 and TRBJ1-1, the complete variable domain is ETGVTQSPTHLIKTRGQQVTLRCSSQSGHNTVSWYQQALGQGPQFIFQYYREEENGRGNFPPRFSGLQFPNYSSELNVNALELDDSALYLCASSLQGARTEAFFGQGTRLTVV.

V and J are TRBV5-1 and TRBJ2-3; 10 bases agree with TRBD2. CDR3 length: 14 residues. V gave up 4 bases and J gave up 5 bases; unmatched junction bases: 4. Looked up from germline, CDR1 is SGHRS and CDR2 is YFSETQ. The CDR3 coding sequence is TGCGCCAGCAGCGCTCTAGCGGGGGAAGATACGCAGTATTTT. Protein: CASSALAGEDTQYF.

The chain combines TRBV27 with TRBJ1-4, with unresolved D. The CDR3 is 12 amino acids. Germline V gene lookup returns CDR1 MNHEY and CDR2 SMNVEV (reference sequence). Trimming removed 5 bases at V and 8 bases at J, with 9 bases between. This chain's CDR3 is CASSAGGEKLFF. The CDR3 DNA reads TGTGCCAGCAGTGCGGGAGGCGAAAAACTGTTTTTT.

The sample holds a few counts of this clone. The chain couples TRBV11-2 to TRBJ2-3; 7 nucleotides align to TRBD2. After removal of 3 bases from V and 3 bases from J, the junction contained 0 bases not matched to a gene. CDR1 is SGHAT and CDR2 is FQNNGV in the germline V gene. This CDR3 is built from 13 residues. CDR3 nucleotides: TGTGCCAGCAGCTTGGGAGGGACAGATACGCAGTATTTT. It specifies CASSLGGTDTQYF. The full variable domain, rest sourced from reference TRBV11-2 and TRBJ2-3, is EAGVAQSPRYKIIEKRQSVAFWCNPISGHATLYWYQQILGQGPKLLIQFQNNGVVDDSQLPKDRFSAERLKGVDSTLKIQPAKLEDSAVYLCASSLGGTDTQYFGPGTRLTVL.

The chain has TRBV10-1 and TRBJ1-5; D remains ambiguous. V lost 6 bases and J 0 bases, leaving 6 bases between the germline ends. Germline CDR1 and CDR2: WNHNN and SYGVQD (reference sequence). The CDR3 contains 13 residues. The CDR3 spells CASSLNSNQPQHF. The CDR3 nucleotides read TGCGCCAGCAGCCTAAATAGCAATCAGCCCCAGCATTTT.